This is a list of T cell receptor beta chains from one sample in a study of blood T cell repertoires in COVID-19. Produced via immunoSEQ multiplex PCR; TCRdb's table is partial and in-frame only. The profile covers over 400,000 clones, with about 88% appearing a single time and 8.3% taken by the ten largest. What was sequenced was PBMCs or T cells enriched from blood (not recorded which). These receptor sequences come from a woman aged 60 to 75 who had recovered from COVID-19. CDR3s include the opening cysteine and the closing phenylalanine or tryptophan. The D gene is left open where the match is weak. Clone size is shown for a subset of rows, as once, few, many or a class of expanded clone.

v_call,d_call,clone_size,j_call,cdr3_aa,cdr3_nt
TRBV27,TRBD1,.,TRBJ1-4,CASSWGDSREKLFF,TGTGCCAGCAGTTGGGGGGACAGTCGGGAAAAACTGTTTTTT
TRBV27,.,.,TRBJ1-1,CASSLGGWNTEAFF,TGTGCCAGCAGCCTTGGGGGGTGGAACACTGAAGCTTTCTTT
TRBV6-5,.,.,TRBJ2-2,CASIPEKWSGGELFF,TGTGCCAGCATTCCCGAAAAGTGGTCCGGCGGGGAGCTGTTTTTT
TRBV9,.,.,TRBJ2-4,CASSVGLSIGVRAKNIQYF,TGTGCCAGCAGCGTAGGTCTCTCCATAGGGGTGAGAGCCAAAAACATTCAGTACTTC
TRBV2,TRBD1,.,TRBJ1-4,CASTGGQGFEKLFF,TGTGCCAGCACAGGGGGACAGGGGTTTGAAAAACTGTTTTTT
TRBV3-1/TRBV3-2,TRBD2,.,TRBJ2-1,CASSQAGGLREQFF,TGTGCCAGCAGCCAAGCGGGGGGGCTGCGTGAGCAGTTCTTC
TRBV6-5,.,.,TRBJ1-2,CASRTTPKNYGYTF,TGTGCCAGCAGGACTACTCCGAAGAACTATGGCTACACCTTC
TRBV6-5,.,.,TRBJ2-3,CASSYFDGYTDTQYF,TGTGCCAGCAGTTACTTTGACGGGTACACAGATACGCAGTATTTT
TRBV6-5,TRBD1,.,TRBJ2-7,CASSYLGTGTYYEQYF,TGTGCCAGCAGTTACTTAGGGACAGGGACCTACTACGAGCAGTACTTC
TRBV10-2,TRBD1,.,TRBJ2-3,CASSGIRDRRSSTDTQYF,TGCGCCAGCAGTGGCATACGGGACAGGAGGAGTAGCACAGATACGCAGTATTTT
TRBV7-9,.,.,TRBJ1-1,CASTPSNTEAFF,TGTGCCAGCACCCCCTCGAACACTGAAGCTTTCTTT
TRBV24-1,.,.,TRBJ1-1,CATSSPGMNTEAFF,TGTGCCACCAGTTCCCCAGGGATGAACACTGAAGCTTTCTTT
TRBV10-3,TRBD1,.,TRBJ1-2,CAISEWVGTGYGYTF,TGTGCCATCAGTGAGTGGGTCGGGACAGGGTATGGCTACACCTTC
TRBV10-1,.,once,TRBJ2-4,CASSEGGLAKNIQYF,TGCGCCAGCAGTGAAGGTGGGCTAGCCAAAAACATTCAGTACTTC
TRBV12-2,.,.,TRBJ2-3,CASRLVAGLAGAPTDTQYF,TGTGCAAGTCGCTTAGTCGCGGGACTAGCGGGGGCGCCCACAGATACGCAGTATTTT
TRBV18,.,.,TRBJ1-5,CASSQQGPNQPQHF,TGTGCCAGCTCCCAACAGGGTCCCAATCAGCCCCAGCATTTT
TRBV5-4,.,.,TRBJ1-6,CASSLIRDNYNSPLHF,TGTGCCAGCAGCTTAATCAGGGACAACTATAATTCACCCCTCCACTTT
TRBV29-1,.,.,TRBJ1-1,CSVESQGGTEAFF,TGCAGCGTTGAGAGCCAGGGAGGGACTGAAGCTTTCTTT
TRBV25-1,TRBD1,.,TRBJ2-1,CASSEQGEYNEQFF,TGTGCCAGCAGTGAACAGGGGGAATACAATGAGCAGTTCTTC
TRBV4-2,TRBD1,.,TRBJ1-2,CASSPSFGTDYGYTF,TGTGCCAGCAGCCCATCGTTCGGGACAGACTATGGCTACACCTTC
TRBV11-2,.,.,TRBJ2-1,CASSLESDEQFF,TGTGCCAGCAGCTTAGAATCGGATGAGCAGTTCTTC
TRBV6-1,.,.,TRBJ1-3,CASSEATGASGNTIYF,TGTGCCAGCAGTGAAGCGACAGGAGCATCTGGAAACACCATATATTTT
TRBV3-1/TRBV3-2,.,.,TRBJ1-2,CASSQGRAEGYTF,TGTGCCAGCAGCCAAGGGAGGGCCGAGGGCTACACCTTC
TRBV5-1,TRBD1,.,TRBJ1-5,CASSTGGNQPQHF,TGCGCCAGCAGTACAGGGGGCAATCAGCCCCAGCATTTT
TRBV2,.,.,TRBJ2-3,CASSEWRAPDTQYF,TGTGCCAGCAGTGAATGGCGGGCCCCAGATACGCAGTATTTT
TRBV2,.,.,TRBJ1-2,CASTSSNYGYTF,TGTGCCAGCACTTCCAGTAACTATGGCTACACCTTC